This passage covers 8 T cell receptor beta chains from one sample sequenced in a study of T cells in localized non-small cell lung cancer. Produced via immunoSEQ multiplex PCR; TCRdb's table is partial and in-frame only. In the table there are approximately 76,000 clones, approximately 80% of which are singletons. Sequencing used peripheral blood, obtained before any cancer treatment. These receptors were taken from a female donor aged 60 or older with stage I lung adenocarcinoma.

This chain uses TRBV18 with TRBJ2-1, with 10 nucleotides matching TRBD1. The germline V gene encodes CDR1 KGHSH and CDR2 LQKENI. With 2 bases clipped from V and 4 bases from J, the junction kept 17 bases outside the gene matches. CDR3 length: 20 amino acids. CDR3 residues: CASSPRQTRDRGKAYNEQFF. The CDR3 DNA reads TGTGCCAGCTCACCAAGACAAACCCGGGACAGGGGAAAGGCGTACAATGAGCAGTTCTTC.

The V gene is TRBV5-5, the J gene TRBJ1-3; D call uncertain. V was shortened by 2 bases and J by 4 bases, with 7 bases between the two germline ends. The length of the CDR3 is 13 residues. CDR1 and CDR2 (germline): SGHKS, YYEKEE (reference sequence). CDR3 region: CASSFGGGNTIYF. In nucleotides, the CDR3 is TGTGCCAGCAGCTTTGGTGGCGGAAACACCATATATTTT.

This clone was seen only a few times. The rearrangement joins TRBV30 to TRBJ1-3; no definite D call. The germline CDR1 and CDR2 sequences are GTSNPN and SVGIG (reference sequence). The CDR3 runs to 14 residues. Trimming removed 2 bases at V and 0 bases at J, with 8 bases between. CDR3 nucleotide sequence: TGTGCCTGGAGTCCGAACCTCTCTGGAAACACCATATATTTT. It is translated as CAWSPNLSGNTIYF.

This rearrangement joins TRBV7-8 to TRBJ1-1; a possible D gene is TRBD1 (5 bases). This CDR3 is 14 amino acids long. V shed 5 bases and J shed 0 bases, with 10 bases lying between them. CDR1 and CDR2 from the germline V gene are SGHVS and FQNEAQ. DNA of the CDR3: TGTGCCAGCAGCCCAGGGCGAATGAACACTGAAGCTTTCTTT. This codes for CASSPGRMNTEAFF.

The chain employs TRBV5-1 and TRBJ2-2, with D perhaps TRBD2 (5 bases). V lost 0 bases and J 5 bases, leaving 11 bases between the germline ends. There are 15 residues in the CDR3. Germline V gives CDR1 SGHRS, CDR2 YFSETQ. CDR3 DNA sequence: TGCGCCAGCAGCTTGGCTTCCGGGATTACCGGGGAGCTGTTTTTT. It codes for CASSLASGITGELFF.

V is TRBV19 and J is TRBJ2-1; 7 bases fit TRBD1. Trimming removed 2 bases from V and 6 bases from J; junction bases left unmatched: 1. CDR3 length: 13 residues. CDR1 and CDR2 from the germline V gene are LNHDA and SQIVND (reference sequence). CDR3 region: CASSIPGGNEQFF. The CDR3 region has the DNA TGTGCCAGTAGTATACCAGGGGGCAATGAGCAGTTCTTC.

The chain uses TRBV5-1 and TRBJ1-2; a weak D match, TRBD1 (5 bases). Trimming removed 5 bases from V and 5 bases from J, with 19 bases in between. There are 15 residues in the CDR3. Germline V lookup: CDR1 SGHRS, CDR2 YFSETQ. The CDR3: CASSPGHPDRYGYTF. In DNA, the CDR3 is TGCGCCAGCAGTCCCGGACATCCCGATAGGTATGGCTACACCTTC.

V gene TRBV6-7 combines with J gene TRBJ2-5, with D hard to call. TRBV6-7 is recorded as an ORF, its role being uncertain. The ends were cut back, 0 bases at V and 2 bases at J, with 4 bases in the middle. The CDR3 consists of 13 residues. DNA of the CDR3: TGTGCCAGCAGTTACTCGAGGCAAGAGACCCAGTACTTC. Its translation is CASSYSRQETQYF.